Shown below are 27 T cell receptor beta chains from a single sample sequenced in a study of beta chain features in type 1 diabetes (dated by TCRdb to about 2018). Here is what the overall study found, with its caveats: In all four CD4+ subsets, TCRB CDR3 length was moderately but significantly shorter in type 1 diabetes patients.

The protocol used for the library was the immunoSEQ multiplex PCR assay. The High Capacity cDNA Reverse Transcription Kit was used to reverse transcribe all of the isolated RNA, meaning that expressed TCRB transcripts were what got sequenced. Sourced from immuneACCESS, this table was stored by TCRdb with only in-frame sequences that have V and J called. A share of the clones is absent; for the studies checked, an unresolved V gene accounts for under half, and the remainder has no known explanation. The sample data list 640,000 or so clones, and around 15% of these were observed just once. 0.03% to 0.045% of the sample rests with the top ten. These receptors have no known antigen. Material: naive CD4+ T cells from blood. According to the study, the label for this sample's cell subset or site signals: true naive CD4+ T cells. The source of these receptors is a man aged 18 to 29 with type 1 diabetes.

This clone was found a few times. V is TRBV19 and J is TRBJ2-1; possible D gene TRBD2, 5 bases. Germline V gene lookup returns CDR1 LNHDA and CDR2 SQIVND (reference sequence). This CDR3 comprises 16 residues. V lost 2 bases and J 2 bases, leaving 13 bases between the germline ends. This CDR3 is CASSISRGKAYNEQFF. The DNA of the CDR3 is TGTGCCAGTAGTATAAGTAGAGGGAAGGCCTACAATGAGCAGTTCTTC.

J is TRBJ2-7 and V is TRBV29-1; no firm D call. The CDR3 is 13 residues long. Germline V lookup: CDR1 SQVTM, CDR2 ANQGSEA. Between the trimmed V and J ends, which lost 1 base and 4 bases, there was a span of 11 bases. The CDR3 is CSVEAARFYEQYF. The CDR3 DNA reads TGCAGCGTTGAAGCCGCCAGGTTTTACGAGCAGTACTTC.

The V gene is TRBV5-6, the J gene TRBJ1-4; TRBD1 matches 7 bases. CDR1 is SGHDT, CDR2 YYEEEE, per germline. The length of the CDR3 is 18 residues. V was pared by 3 bases and J by 0 bases, with 11 bases of the junction left unmatched. The CDR3 sequence: CASSSRQGSNPTNEKLFF. Here the CDR3 DNA reads TGTGCCAGCAGCTCCAGACAGGGATCGAATCCAACTAATGAAAAACTGTTTTTT. The whole variable domain, filled in from reference TRBV5-6 and TRBJ1-4, reads DAGVTQSPTHLIKTRGQQVTLRCSPKSGHDTVSWYQQALGQGPQFIFQYYEEEERQRGNFPDRFSGHQFPNYSSELNVNALLLGDSALYLCASSSRQGSNPTNEKLFFGSGTQLSVL.

CDR3 residues: CASSLVTSGGYNEQFF. The CDR3 DNA follows: TGTGCCAGCAGCTTAGTAACTAGCGGGGGGTACAATGAGCAGTTCTTC. J is TRBJ2-1 and V is TRBV7-8; 12 nucleotides align to TRBD2. V shed 1 base, J shed 4 bases, and the junction held 2 bases outside the gene matches. CDR1 SGHVS and CDR2 FQNEAQ come from the germline V gene. The CDR3 spans 16 residues.

The chain joins TRBV5-6 to TRBJ1-1; 7 bases fit TRBD1. CDR3 length: 15 amino acids. Germline CDR1 is SGHDT and CDR2 is YYEEEE. J lost 0 bases, V lost 4 bases, and 6 bases had no gene match. The CDR3 nucleotides read TGTGCCAGCAGCGTAGGGACAGCCATGAACACTGAAGCTTTCTTT. Residues: CASSVGTAMNTEAFF.

This chain uses TRBV5-1 with TRBJ2-5; D may be TRBD1 (5 bases). The V end lost 0 bases, the J end lost 3 bases, and 9 bases lay between the germline ends. Germline CDR1 SGHRS, CDR2 YFSETQ. This CDR3 spans 14 amino acids. CDR3 in amino acids: CASSLEAGKETQYF. The CDR3 region has the DNA TGCGCCAGCAGCTTGGAGGCAGGGAAAGAGACCCAGTACTTC.

This clone was counted only a few times. The rearrangement links TRBV5-1 to TRBJ2-7, with D uncertain. This CDR3 has 14 residues. Germline CDR1 is SGHRS and CDR2 is YFSETQ. Between the trimmed V and J ends, which lost 0 bases and 3 bases, there was a span of 10 bases. As DNA, the CDR3 is TGCGCCAGCAGCTTGGACGGTTCGTTCTACGAGCAGTACTTC. Residues: CASSLDGSFYEQYF.

J is TRBJ1-2 and V is TRBV12-5, with TRBD1 matching 8 bases. V dropped 6 bases and J dropped 8; count of bases not matched to a gene: 14. This CDR3 has 15 residues. Germline CDR1 reads LGHNT; CDR2 reads FRNRAP. The CDR3 loop reads CASGPGQGEDRGYTF. The CDR3 nucleotides read TGTGCTAGTGGCCCTGGACAGGGAGAAGATAGGGGCTACACCTTC.

This clone was observed a handful of times. The chain recombines TRBV30 with TRBJ2-1; D remains unclear. CDR3 size: 13 residues. The V gene's germline CDR1 is GTSNPN and CDR2 SVGIG (reference sequence). V lost 1 base and J 8 bases, leaving 12 bases between the germline ends. The CDR3 nucleotides read TGTGCCTGGAGTGGGCTACCGGGCTATGAGCAGTTCTTC. Protein product: CAWSGLPGYEQFF.

This clone was seen more than once but under ten times. The rearrangement joins TRBV29-1 to TRBJ2-5, with no clear D. CDR1 is SQVTM, CDR2 ANQGSEA, per germline. V dropped 5 bases and J dropped 4 bases, with 17 bases sitting between them. The CDR3 covers 14 residues. The CDR3 DNA sequence: TGCAGCGTTTACCCCCGACACCCCCCAGAGACCCAGTACTTC. This codes for CSVYPRHPPETQYF.

The chain combines TRBV9 with TRBJ2-1; D may match TRBD1 or TRBD2 (6 bases each). The CDR3 is made up of 17 amino acids. V lost 3 bases and J 1 base, leaving 17 bases between the germline ends. Germline CDR1 reads SGDLS; CDR2 reads YYNGEE. The CDR3 loop reads CASSGRGRRGSYNEQFF. As DNA, the CDR3 is TGTGCCAGCAGCGGGAGGGGGAGGAGGGGATCCTACAATGAGCAGTTCTTC. Full variable domain (outside the CDR3, taken from reference TRBV9 and TRBJ2-1): DSGVTQTPKHLITATGQRVTLRCSPRSGDLSVYWYQQSLDQGLQFLIQYYNGEERAKGNILERFSAQQFPDLHSELNLSSLELGDSALYFCASSGRGRRGSYNEQFFGPGTRLTVL.

This chain links TRBV6-1 with TRBJ2-5; D is undetermined. CDR1 is MNHNS, CDR2 SASEGT, per germline. V was clipped by 7 bases and J by 5 bases, with 17 bases between them. This CDR3 region has 14 residues. The CDR3 loop reads CASTSGSLWETQYF. The CDR3 DNA sequence: TGTGCCAGCACTTCCGGGTCCTTATGGGAGACCCAGTACTTC.

This rearrangement joins TRBV6-5 to TRBJ2-3; D is uncertain. The CDR3 loop spans 14 amino acids. CDR1 is MNHEY and CDR2 is SVGAGI in the germline V gene. Trimming shortened V by 6 bases and J by 4 bases, and 14 bases separated the two germline ends. The CDR3 coding sequence is TGTGCCAGCAGCCCCTCCCCAAGGCCAGATACGCAGTATTTT. Protein: CASSPSPRPDTQYF.

V is TRBV6-5 and J is TRBJ2-5, with D hard to call. Trimming removed 8 bases from V and 0 bases from J, with 10 bases in between. Looked up from germline, CDR1 is MNHEY and CDR2 is SVGAGI. The CDR3 extends over 13 amino acids. The CDR3 DNA sequence: TGTGCCAGCGCCCCCGACTACCAAGAGACCCAGTACTTC. Protein sequence: CASAPDYQETQYF.

The CDR3 here is CASSLPGVTDTQYF. In nucleotides, the CDR3 is TGCGCCAGCAGCTTACCCGGAGTCACAGATACGCAGTATTTT. This rearrangement joins TRBV5-1 to TRBJ2-3; D remains unclear. The germline V and J ends were trimmed by 2 bases and 2 bases, with 9 bases remaining between them. The CDR3 is 14 residues long. Germline CDR1 is SGHRS and CDR2 is YFSETQ.

This clone was found a few times. This chain links TRBV2 with TRBJ1-5, with 8 bases aligning to TRBD1. The CDR3 has 15 residues. Looked up from germline, CDR1 is SNHLY and CDR2 is FYNNEI. V shed 7 bases and J 2 bases; nucleotides not matched to a gene: 7. DNA for the CDR3: TGTGCCAGCAATTCCGGGACAGGACGCAATCAGCCCCAGCATTTT. It specifies CASNSGTGRNQPQHF.

This clone was found once. The chain carries TRBV4-3 and TRBJ2-7, with D perhaps matching TRBD1 or TRBD2 (5 bases each). Germline CDR1 and CDR2: LGHNA and YSLEER. CDR3 length: 15 residues. V was clipped by 1 base and J by 5 bases, with 15 bases between them. CDR3 sequence (DNA): TGCGCCAGCAGCCAAGGGTGGGACCGACGCGACGAGCAGTACTTC. Amino acids: CASSQGWDRRDEQYF.

This clone came up a few times. This rearrangement joins TRBV30 to TRBJ2-1; 9 bases are shared with TRBD2. Germline CDR1 reads GTSNPN; CDR2 reads SVGIG (reference sequence). The trim removed 4 bases at V and 0 bases at J, leaving 10 bases unmatched. This CDR3 contains 17 residues. The CDR3 DNA is TGTGCCTGGAATAGGCTAGCGGGAAGAAACTCCTACAATGAGCAGTTCTTC. This translates into CAWNRLAGRNSYNEQFF.

The chain has TRBV19 and TRBJ2-6; D is undetermined. The CDR3 is 16 amino acids. V lost 10 bases and J 1 base, leaving 17 bases between the germline ends. Germline CDR1 and CDR2: LNHDA and SQIVND (reference sequence). CDR3 in amino acids: CATSTGPPSGANVLTF. The CDR3 nucleotides are TGTGCCACTTCGACCGGGCCGCCGTCTGGGGCCAACGTCCTGACTTTC.

V and J are TRBV4-3 and TRBJ2-7; perhaps TRBD1 as D (5 bases). The CDR3 is 13 residues long. With 0 bases removed from V and 2 bases from J, the gap between germline ends came to 5 bases. CDR1 LGHNA and CDR2 YSLEER come from the germline V gene. The CDR3 is CASSQEGPYEQYF. As DNA, the CDR3 is TGCGCCAGCAGCCAAGAGGGGCCCTACGAGCAGTACTTC.

CDR3: CASRRTGSGANVLTF. The CDR3 bases are TGTGCCAGCAGGCGCACAGGGTCTGGGGCCAACGTCCTGACTTTC. This sequence joins TRBV2 and TRBJ2-6; possibly TRBD1 for D (6 bases). The CDR3 covers 15 residues. Germline loops: CDR1 SNHLY, CDR2 FYNNEI. V lost 6 bases and J lost 1, with 10 bases in between. Supplemented by reference TRBV2 and TRBJ2-6, the full variable domain reads EPEVTQTPSHQVTQMGQEVILRCVPISNHLYFYWYRQILGQKVEFLVSFYNNEISEKSEIFDDQFSVERPDGSNFTLKIRSTKLEDSAMYFCASRRTGSGANVLTFGAGSRLTVL.

This clone was seen a few times. J is TRBJ1-2 and V is TRBV30, with 12 positions matching TRBD1. This CDR3 has 14 residues. Trimming cost V 3 bases and J 9 bases; bases outside gene matches: 8. Per germline, CDR1 GTSNPN and CDR2 SVGIG (reference sequence). The CDR3: CAWRGRDRGQSYTF. In DNA, the CDR3 is TGTGCCTGGAGAGGTCGGGACAGGGGGCAAAGCTACACCTTC.

This clone has only one observation. The chain employs TRBV6-5 and TRBJ2-4; 7 positions match TRBD1. Germline V lookup: CDR1 MNHEY, CDR2 SVGAGI. V lost 6 bases, J lost 1 base, and 9 bases stayed unmatched. This CDR3 has 16 residues. CDR3 sequence: CASSYRGFGAKNIQYF. The DNA of the CDR3 is TGTGCCAGCAGCTACAGGGGCTTCGGGGCCAAAAACATTCAGTACTTC.

The genes are TRBV9 and TRBJ2-5; the D is unclear. V lost 0 bases to trimming and J lost 1 base, with 7 bases between them. Germline loops: CDR1 SGDLS, CDR2 YYNGEE. CDR3 length: 14 residues. CDR3 coding DNA: TGTGCCAGCAGCGTAGGGGTACTCCAAGAGACCCAGTACTTC. Translation gives CASSVGVLQETQYF.

The rearrangement joins TRBV9 to TRBJ1-1; the match to TRBD1 covers 7 bases. Germline loops: CDR1 SGDLS, CDR2 YYNGEE. This CDR3 comprises 14 residues. Unmatched junction bases numbered 2, after V lost 3 bases and J lost 0 bases. The CDR3 is CASSDGTVNTEAFF. CDR3 DNA: TGTGCCAGCAGCGACGGGACAGTGAACACTGAAGCTTTCTTT. Based on the CDR3 plus reference TRBV9 and TRBJ1-1, the full variable domain is DSGVTQTPKHLITATGQRVTLRCSPRSGDLSVYWYQQSLDQGLQFLIQYYNGEERAKGNILERFSAQQFPDLHSELNLSSLELGDSALYFCASSDGTVNTEAFFGQGTRLTVV.

This clone has only a few counts. The V and J genes are TRBV9 and TRBJ2-7; D may be TRBD1 (5 bases). The length of the CDR3 is 14 residues. V lost 0 bases, J lost 0 bases, and 7 bases lay in between. Germline CDR1 is SGDLS and CDR2 is YYNGEE. CDR3 protein: CASSVEDNSYEQYF. The CDR3 region has the DNA TGTGCCAGCAGCGTAGAGGACAACTCCTACGAGCAGTACTTC.

The chain employs TRBV7-2 and TRBJ2-3; D is undetermined. Trimming cost V 6 bases and J 1 base, with 11 bases left between them. The CDR3 is 14 amino acids. CDR1 and CDR2 (germline): SGHTA, FQGNSA. The CDR3 sequence is CASRAGRGTDTQYF. DNA of the CDR3: TGTGCCAGCAGAGCCGGACGGGGCACAGATACGCAGTATTTT.